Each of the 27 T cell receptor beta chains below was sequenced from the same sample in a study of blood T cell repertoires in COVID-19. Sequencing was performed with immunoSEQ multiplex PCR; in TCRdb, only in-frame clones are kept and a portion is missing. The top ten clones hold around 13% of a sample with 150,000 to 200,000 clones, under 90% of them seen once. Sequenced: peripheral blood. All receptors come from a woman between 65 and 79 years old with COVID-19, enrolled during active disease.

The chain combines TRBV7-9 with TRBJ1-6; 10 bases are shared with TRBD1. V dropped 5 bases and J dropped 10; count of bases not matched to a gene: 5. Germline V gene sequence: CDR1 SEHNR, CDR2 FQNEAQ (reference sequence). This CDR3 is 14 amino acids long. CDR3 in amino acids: CASSQGQGRSPLHF. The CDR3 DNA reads TGTGCCAGCAGCCAGGGACAGGGGCGATCACCCCTCCACTTT.

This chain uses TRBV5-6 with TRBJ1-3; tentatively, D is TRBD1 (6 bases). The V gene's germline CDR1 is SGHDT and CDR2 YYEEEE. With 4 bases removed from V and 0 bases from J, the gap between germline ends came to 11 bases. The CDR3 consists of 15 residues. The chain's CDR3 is CASSIGTRSGNTIYF. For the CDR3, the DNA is TGTGCCAGCAGCATTGGGACACGCTCTGGAAACACCATATATTTT.

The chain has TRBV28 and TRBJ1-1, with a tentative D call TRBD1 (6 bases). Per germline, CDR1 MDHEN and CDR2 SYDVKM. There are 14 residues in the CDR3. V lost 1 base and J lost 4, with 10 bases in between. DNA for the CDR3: TGTGCCAGCAGTTTATCGGGGGGCGGCACTGAAGCTTTCTTT. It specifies CASSLSGGGTEAFF.

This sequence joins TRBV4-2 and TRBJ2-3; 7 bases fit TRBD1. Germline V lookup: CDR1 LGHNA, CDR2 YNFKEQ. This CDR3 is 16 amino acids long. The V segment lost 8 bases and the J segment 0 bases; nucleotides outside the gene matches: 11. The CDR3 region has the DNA TGTGCCAGCTCGTTTAGGGGGCCTCTGAGCACAGATACGCAGTATTTT. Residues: CASSFRGPLSTDTQYF.

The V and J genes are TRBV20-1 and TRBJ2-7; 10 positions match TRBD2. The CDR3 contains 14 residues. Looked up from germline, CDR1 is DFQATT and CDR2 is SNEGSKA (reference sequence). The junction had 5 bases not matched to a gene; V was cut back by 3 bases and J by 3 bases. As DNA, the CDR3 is TGCAGTGCTAGTGTGGCTAGCGGGAGCTACGAGCAGTACTTC. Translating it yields CSASVASGSYEQYF.

Written as DNA, the CDR3 is TGTGCCAGTACTTACAGGGGAAGCACAGATACGCAGTATTTT. Translated: CASTYRGSTDTQYF. V is TRBV19 and J is TRBJ2-3; 7 bases fit TRBD1. This CDR3 comprises 14 residues. In germline, CDR1 is LNHDA, CDR2 SQIVND (reference sequence). After removal of 7 bases from V and 0 bases from J, the junction contained 4 bases not matched to a gene.

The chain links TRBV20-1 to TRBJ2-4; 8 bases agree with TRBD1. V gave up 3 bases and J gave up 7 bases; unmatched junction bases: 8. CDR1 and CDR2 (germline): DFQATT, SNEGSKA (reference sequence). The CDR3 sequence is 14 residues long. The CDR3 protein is CSASAGTGTNIQYF. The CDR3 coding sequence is TGCAGTGCTAGTGCCGGGACAGGCACTAACATTCAGTACTTC.

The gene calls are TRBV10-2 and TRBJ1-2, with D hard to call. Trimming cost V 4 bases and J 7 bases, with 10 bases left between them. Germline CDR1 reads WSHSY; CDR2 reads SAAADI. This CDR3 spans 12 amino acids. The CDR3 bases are TGCGCCAGCAGTGTAGATCCGTCTGGCTACACCTTC. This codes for CASSVDPSGYTF.

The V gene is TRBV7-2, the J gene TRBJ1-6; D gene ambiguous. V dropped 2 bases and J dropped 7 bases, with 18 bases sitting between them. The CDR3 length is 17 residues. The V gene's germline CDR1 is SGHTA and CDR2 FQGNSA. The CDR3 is CASSLSSGPYFNSPLHF. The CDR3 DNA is TGTGCCAGCAGCTTATCCAGCGGGCCTTATTTCAATTCACCCCTCCACTTT.

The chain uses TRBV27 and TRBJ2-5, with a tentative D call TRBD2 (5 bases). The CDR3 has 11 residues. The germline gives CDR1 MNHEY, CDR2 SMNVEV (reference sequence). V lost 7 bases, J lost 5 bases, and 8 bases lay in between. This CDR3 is CASKREETQYF. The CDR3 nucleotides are TGTGCCAGCAAGAGGGAGGAGACCCAGTACTTC.

DNA of the CDR3: TGTGCCAGCAGCTTAGAAAGACAGGGGGCCGCCGGCGAGCAGTTCTTC. Its protein is CASSLERQGAAGEQFF. The chain employs TRBV11-3 and TRBJ2-1; TRBD1 aligns across 10 bases. Germline CDR1 and CDR2: SGHNT and YENEEA. The length of the CDR3 is 16 residues. The ends lost 0 bases at V and 10 bases at J; junction bases unmatched: 9.

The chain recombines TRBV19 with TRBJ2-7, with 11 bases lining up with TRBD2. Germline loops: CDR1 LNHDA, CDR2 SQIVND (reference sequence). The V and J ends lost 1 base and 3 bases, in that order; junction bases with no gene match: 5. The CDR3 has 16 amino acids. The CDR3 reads CASSIALAGGVYEQYF. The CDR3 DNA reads TGTGCCAGTAGTATAGCTCTAGCGGGAGGAGTCTACGAGCAGTACTTC.

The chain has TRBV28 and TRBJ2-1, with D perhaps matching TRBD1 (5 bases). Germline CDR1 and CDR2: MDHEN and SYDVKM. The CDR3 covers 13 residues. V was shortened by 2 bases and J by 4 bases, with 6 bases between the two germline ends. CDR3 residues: CASSLAGYNEQFF. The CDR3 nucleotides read TGTGCCAGCAGTTTAGCAGGGTACAATGAGCAGTTCTTC.

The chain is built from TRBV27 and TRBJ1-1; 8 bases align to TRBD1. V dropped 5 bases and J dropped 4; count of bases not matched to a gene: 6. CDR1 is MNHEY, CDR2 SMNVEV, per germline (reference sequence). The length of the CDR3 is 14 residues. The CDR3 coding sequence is TGTGCCAGCAGTAGGGACAGGTTGAGCACTGAAGCTTTCTTT. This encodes CASSRDRLSTEAFF.

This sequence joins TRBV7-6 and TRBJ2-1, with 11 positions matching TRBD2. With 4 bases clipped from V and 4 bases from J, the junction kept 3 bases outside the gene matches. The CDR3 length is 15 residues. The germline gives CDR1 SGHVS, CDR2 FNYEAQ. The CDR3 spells CASSSGLAGYNEQFF. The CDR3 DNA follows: TGTGCCAGCAGCTCTGGACTAGCGGGTTACAATGAGCAGTTCTTC. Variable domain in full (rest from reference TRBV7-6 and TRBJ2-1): GAGVSQSPRYKVTKRGQDVALRCDPISGHVSLYWYRQALGQGPEFLTYFNYEAQQDKSGLPNDRFSAERPEGSISTLTIQRTEQRDSAMYRCASSSGLAGYNEQFFGPGTRLTVL.

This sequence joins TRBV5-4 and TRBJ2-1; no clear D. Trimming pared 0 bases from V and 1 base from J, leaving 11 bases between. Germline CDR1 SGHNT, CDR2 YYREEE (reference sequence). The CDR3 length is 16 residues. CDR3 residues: CASSLGTSRSYNEQFF. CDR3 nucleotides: TGTGCCAGCAGCTTGGGTACTTCGAGGTCCTACAATGAGCAGTTCTTC. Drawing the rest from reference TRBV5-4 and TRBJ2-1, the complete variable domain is ETGVTQSPTHLIKTRGQQVTLRCSSQSGHNTVSWYQQALGQGPQFIFQYYREEENGRGNFPPRFSGLQFPNYSSELNVNALELDDSALYLCASSLGTSRSYNEQFFGPGTRLTVL.

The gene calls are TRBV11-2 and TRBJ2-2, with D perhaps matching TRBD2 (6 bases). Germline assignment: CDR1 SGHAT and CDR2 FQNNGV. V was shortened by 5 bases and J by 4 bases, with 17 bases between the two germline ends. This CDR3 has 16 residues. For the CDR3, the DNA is TGTGCCAGCAGCCCGTACGGGACTCTCCGCACCGGGGAGCTGTTTTTT. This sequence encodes CASSPYGTLRTGELFF. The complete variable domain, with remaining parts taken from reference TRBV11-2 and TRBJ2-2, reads EAGVAQSPRYKIIEKRQSVAFWCNPISGHATLYWYQQILGQGPKLLIQFQNNGVVDDSQLPKDRFSAERLKGVDSTLKIQPAKLEDSAVYLCASSPYGTLRTGELFFGEGSRLTVL.

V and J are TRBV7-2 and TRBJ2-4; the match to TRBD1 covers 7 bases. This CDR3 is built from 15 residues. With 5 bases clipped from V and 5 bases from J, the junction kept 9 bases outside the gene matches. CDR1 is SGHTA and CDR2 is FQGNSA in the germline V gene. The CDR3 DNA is TGTGCCAGCAGCCTACAGACAGGGACCCAAAACATTCAGTACTTC. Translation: CASSLQTGTQNIQYF.

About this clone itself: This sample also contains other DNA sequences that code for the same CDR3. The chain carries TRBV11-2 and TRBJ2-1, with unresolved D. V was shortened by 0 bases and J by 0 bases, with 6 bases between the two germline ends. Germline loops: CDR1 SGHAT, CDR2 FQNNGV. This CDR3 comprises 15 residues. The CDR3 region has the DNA TGTGCCAGCAGCTTAGACCTTAGCTCCTACAATGAGCAGTTCTTC. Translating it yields CASSLDLSSYNEQFF. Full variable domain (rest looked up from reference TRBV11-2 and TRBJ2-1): EAGVAQSPRYKIIEKRQSVAFWCNPISGHATLYWYQQILGQGPKLLIQFQNNGVVDDSQLPKDRFSAERLKGVDSTLKIQPAKLEDSAVYLCASSLDLSSYNEQFFGPGTRLTVL.

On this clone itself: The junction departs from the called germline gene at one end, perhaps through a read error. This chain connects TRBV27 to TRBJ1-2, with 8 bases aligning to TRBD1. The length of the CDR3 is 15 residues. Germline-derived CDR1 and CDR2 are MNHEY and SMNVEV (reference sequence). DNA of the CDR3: TGTGTCAGCAGTTTATCGGCCAGGGGGCAGGGTGGCTACACCTTC. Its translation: CVSSLSARGQGGYTF.

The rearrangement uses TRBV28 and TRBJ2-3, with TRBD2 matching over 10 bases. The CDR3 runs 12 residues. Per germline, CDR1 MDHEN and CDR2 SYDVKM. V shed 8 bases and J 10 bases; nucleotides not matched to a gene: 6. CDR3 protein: CASGTSGVSQYF. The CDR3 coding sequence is TGTGCCAGCGGTACTAGCGGGGTATCGCAGTATTTT.

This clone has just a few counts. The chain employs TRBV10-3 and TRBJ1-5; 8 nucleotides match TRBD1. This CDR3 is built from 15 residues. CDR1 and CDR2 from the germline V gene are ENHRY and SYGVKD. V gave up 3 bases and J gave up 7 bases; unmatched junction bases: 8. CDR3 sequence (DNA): TGTGCCATCAGTGATTCCGACAGGGGATACCAGCCCCAGCATTTT. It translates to CAISDSDRGYQPQHF.

DNA of the CDR3: TGTGCCAGCAGTGATCGCGGCAGGGACGAGCAGTACTTC. Amino acid sequence: CASSDRGRDEQYF. The chain has TRBV2 and TRBJ2-7; D might be TRBD1 (5 bases). In germline, CDR1 is SNHLY, CDR2 FYNNEI. V lost 3 bases and J lost 5, with 11 bases in between. This CDR3 region has 13 residues.

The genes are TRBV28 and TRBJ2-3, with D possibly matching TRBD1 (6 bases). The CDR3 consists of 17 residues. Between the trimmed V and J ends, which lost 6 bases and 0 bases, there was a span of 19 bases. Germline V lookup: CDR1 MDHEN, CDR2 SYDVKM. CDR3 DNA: TGTGCCAGCAGCCGAACCCCACAGGGTGCTAGCACAGATACGCAGTATTTT. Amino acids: CASSRTPQGASTDTQYF.

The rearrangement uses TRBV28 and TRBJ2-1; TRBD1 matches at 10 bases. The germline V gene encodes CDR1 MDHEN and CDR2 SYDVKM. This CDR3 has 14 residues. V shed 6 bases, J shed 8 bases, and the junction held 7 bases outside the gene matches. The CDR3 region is CASSDRTGGYEQFF. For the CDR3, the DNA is TGTGCCAGCAGCGATCGGACAGGGGGGTATGAGCAGTTCTTC. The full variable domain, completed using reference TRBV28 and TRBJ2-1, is DVKVTQSSRYLVKRTGEKVFLECVQDMDHENMFWYRQDPGLGLRLIYFSYDVKMKEKGDIPEGYSVSREKKERFSLILESASTNQTSMYLCASSDRTGGYEQFFGPGTRLTVL.

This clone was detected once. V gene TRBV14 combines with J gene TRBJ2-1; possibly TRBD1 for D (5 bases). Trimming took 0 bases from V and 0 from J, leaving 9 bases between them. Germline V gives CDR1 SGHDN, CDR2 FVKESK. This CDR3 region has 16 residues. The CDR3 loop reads CASSQESRDSYNEQFF. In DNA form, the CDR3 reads TGTGCCAGCAGCCAAGAATCCAGGGACTCCTACAATGAGCAGTTCTTC.

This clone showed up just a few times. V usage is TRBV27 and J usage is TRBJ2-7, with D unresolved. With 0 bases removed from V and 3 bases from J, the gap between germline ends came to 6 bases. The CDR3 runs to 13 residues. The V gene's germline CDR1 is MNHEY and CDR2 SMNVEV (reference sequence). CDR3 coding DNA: TGTGCCAGCAGTTTATCGATGAGCTACGAGCAGTACTTC. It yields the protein CASSLSMSYEQYF.